The source of this T cell receptor beta chain is a study of cytomegalovirus exposure and HLA in healthy donors. Overall study findings and caveats: Sequencing depth roughly uniform across donors was assumed in presence/absence analyses. Some public TCRs appeared in many individuals, while most sequences were rare.

On this clone itself: Its antigen is unidentified.

The PCR was carried out with 60 Vbeta primers and 13 Jbeta primers. Measured with immunoSEQ multiplex PCR; TCRdb has only the in-frame clones, and not every one. Of just over 65,000 clones listed, roughly four fifths are singletons. The CDR3 totals 13 residues. Deletions cut 3 bases from V and 5 bases from J, with 8 bases between. The germline gives CDR1 WNHNN, CDR2 SYGVQD (reference sequence). Sequenced material: PBMCs. This chain uses TRBV10-1 with TRBJ2-1; D uncertain. This TCR derives from a human donor in good health. CDR3 amino acids: CASSEASNNEQFF. The CDR3 nucleotides are TGCGCCAGCAGTGAAGCGTCAAACAATGAGCAGTTCTTC.